Below, 14 T cell receptor beta chains from the same sample are listed, as sequenced in a study of identical twins. MiXCR, applied by TCRdb to the 5' RACE reads, yields one record per CDR3 protein. The sample comprises about 690,000 distinct CDR3 sequences, roughly 20% of which are singletons, and 4.3% rests with the top ten. The same data also went into a second study, on T cells expressing NK-cell markers.

Sequenced: PBMCs. The receptors were sampled from a woman aged 18-30 years in good health.

Details on this clonotype: The conserved phenylalanine or tryptophan is not found at the CDR3 terminus, so this likely reflects a read error. The V and J genes are TRBV20-1 and TRBJ2-1; 8 bases are shared with TRBD2. Germline CDR1 and CDR2: DFQATT and SNEGSKA (reference sequence). Germline trimming cut 2 bases from V and 7 bases from J; bases unmatched to any gene: 1. The CDR3 spans 12 residues. Here the CDR3 reads CSARSSGNEQFI. The DNA of the CDR3 is TGCAGTGCTAGATCTAGCGGGAATGAGCAGTTCATC.

This clonotype has just a few counts. The V call is TRBV5-1, the J call TRBJ1-1; perhaps TRBD1 as D (6 bases). Germline lookup yields CDR1 SGHRS and CDR2 YFSETQ. The CDR3 length is 13 residues. With 6 bases removed from V and 3 bases from J, the gap between germline ends came to 12 bases. The CDR3 is CASTPGGYTEAFF. The CDR3 DNA sequence: TGCGCCAGCACCCCCGGGGGCTACACTGAAGCTTTCTTT.

This clonotype occurred many times. The rearrangement links TRBV3-1 to TRBJ2-3; D assignment may be TRBD1 or TRBD2 (5 bases each). The CDR3 covers 13 residues. Trimming shortened V by 1 base and J by 5 bases, and 7 bases separated the two germline ends. In germline, CDR1 is LGHDT, CDR2 YNNKEL (reference sequence). CDR3 nucleotide sequence: TGTGCCAGCAGCCAAGGGGGGAAAGATACGCAGTATTTT. Amino acid sequence: CASSQGGKDTQYF.

The table lists this clonotype with many counts. This chain uses TRBV20-1 with TRBJ2-1; unclear D gene. CDR1 is DFQATT and CDR2 is SNEGSKA in the germline V gene (reference sequence). V was clipped by 7 bases and J by 6 bases, with 19 bases between them. CDR3 length: 14 amino acids. CDR3 amino acids: CSVDPPQRSNEQFF. CDR3 nucleotides: TGCAGTGTCGACCCTCCCCAAAGGTCCAATGAGCAGTTCTTC.

There are a few counts of this clonotype. The chain is built from TRBV12-3 or TRBV12-4 and TRBJ2-1; D not resolved. CDR3 length: 15 amino acids. V shed 6 bases and J shed 0 bases, with 12 bases lying between them. The CDR3 nucleotides are TGTGCCAGCAGCTGGGTTAGAACCTCCTACAATGAGCAGTTCTTC. Translated, it gives CASSWVRTSYNEQFF.

The CDR3 DNA reads TGTGCCAGCGGAAGAGCGGGGCGCAATGAGCAGTTCTTC. This codes for CASGRAGRNEQFF. This rearrangement joins TRBV12-3 or TRBV12-4 to TRBJ2-1; 7 bases agree with TRBD2. This CDR3 spans 13 amino acids. V trimming: 8 bases; J trimming: 6 bases; junction bases outside the gene matches: 7.

The genes are TRBV25-1 and TRBJ2-1; the match to TRBD2 covers 9 bases. The CDR3 has 17 residues. Trimming at V came to 7 bases and at J to 6 bases, leaving 16 bases not matched to a gene. CDR1 MGHDK and CDR2 SYGVNS come from the germline V gene. CDR3 sequence: CASTLAGRAGGRNEQFF. The DNA of the CDR3 is TGTGCCAGCACACTAGCGGGTCGGGCGGGGGGGCGCAATGAGCAGTTCTTC.

The chain employs TRBV10-3 and TRBJ2-3; D may be TRBD2 (5 bases). CDR3 length: 13 amino acids. In germline, CDR1 is ENHRY, CDR2 SYGVKD. With 11 bases removed from V and 2 bases from J, the gap between germline ends came to 14 bases. The CDR3 spells CAASGGFTDTQYF. The CDR3 nucleotides are TGTGCCGCCTCCGGCGGGTTCACAGATACGCAGTATTTT.

This clonotype was counted between two and nine times. The chain couples TRBV10-3 to TRBJ1-5; TRBD1 matches at 7 bases. The CDR3 totals 15 residues. The germline CDR1 and CDR2 sequences are ENHRY and SYGVKD. The V gene end was trimmed by 4 bases and the J gene end by 6 bases; junction bases not matched to a gene: 9. In DNA, the CDR3 is TGTGCCATCAGTGCACCGGGACAGAATAGTCAGCCCCAGCATTTT. As protein: CAISAPGQNSQPQHF.

Only a few counts were recorded for this clonotype. The J gene is TRBJ1-1, the V gene TRBV4-2; D remains unclear. Looked up from germline, CDR1 is LGHNA and CDR2 is YNFKEQ. The CDR3 runs to 13 residues. V dropped 4 bases and J dropped 8 bases, with 14 bases sitting between them. The CDR3 nucleotides are TGTGCCAGCAGCCCCAGGAGTACAGCAGAAGCTTTCTTT. Translation: CASSPRSTAEAFF.

This clonotype has ten or more counts. The chain couples TRBV12-3 or TRBV12-4 to TRBJ2-7, with 7 positions matching TRBD2. Losses at the gene ends were 2 bases for V and 6 bases for J; bases not matched to a gene: 4. The CDR3 runs to 13 residues. The CDR3 region is CASSLQRDTEQYF. The CDR3 coding sequence is TGTGCCAGCAGTTTACAGCGGGATACCGAGCAGTACTTC.

The CDR3, as DNA: TGTGCCAGCTCTTCTACTAAGGGGCTCGGACAGGAGATCTATGGCTACACCTTC. Protein sequence: CASSSTKGLGQEIYGYTF. The J gene is TRBJ1-2, the V gene TRBV18; 7 positions match TRBD1. Losses at the gene ends were 6 bases for V and 4 bases for J; bases not matched to a gene: 20. The CDR3 loop spans 18 amino acids. CDR1 and CDR2 (germline): KGHSH, LQKENI.

This clonotype was recorded a few times. The V gene is TRBV6-1, the J gene TRBJ2-2; 9 nucleotides match TRBD1. V was clipped by 10 bases and J by 5 bases; unmatched bases: 5. CDR1 and CDR2 (germline): MNHNS, SASEGT. This CDR3 contains 13 residues. The CDR3 DNA follows: TGTGCCACCCGGACAGGGGAGACCGGGGAGCTGTTTTTT. Its protein product is CATRTGETGELFF.

The chain joins TRBV3-1 to TRBJ2-1; D may correspond to TRBD1 or TRBD2 (5 bases each). CDR3 length equals 14 residues. The germline V and J ends were trimmed by 1 base and 7 bases, with 11 bases remaining between them. Germline-derived CDR1 and CDR2 are LGHDT and YNNKEL (reference sequence). Here the CDR3 reads CASSQGGPWNEQFF. The CDR3 region has the DNA TGTGCCAGCAGCCAAGGGGGACCCTGGAATGAGCAGTTCTTC.